These 21 T cell receptor beta chains were sequenced from one sample in a study of T cells in Graves' hyperthyroidism and ophthalmopathy (dated by TCRdb to about 2019). The receptor library was made with multiplex PCR. The run used an Illumina HiSeq 2000. Amplification of TCR beta CDR3 regions was carried out from RNA transcripts. A first-round RT-PCR of the TCR CDR3 used the HTBI primer set with the Qiagen OneStep RT-PCR kit. TCRdb reworked the public reads: Q25 trimming with fastp, MiXCR clone assembly, productive beta chains retained. Identical CDR3 protein sequences are pooled into one entry, listed with their most common genes and DNA. The sample table holds 350,000 to 400,000 distinct CDR3 sequences, of which about 15% were seen once. Approximately 32% of the sample is taken by the ten largest. The sample was blood. The receptors were gathered from a woman in her twenties or thirties with Graves' hyperthyroidism.

The chain links TRBV6-5 to TRBJ2-7, with a possible D match to TRBD2 (7 bases). Germline-derived CDR1 and CDR2 are MNHEY and SVGAGI. Trimming cost V 0 bases and J 4 bases, with 16 bases left between them. The CDR3 extends over 16 amino acids. In DNA, the CDR3 is TGTGCCAGCAGTTACTCGAGTAAACAGGGAGGGTACGAGCAGTACTTC. This encodes CASSYSSKQGGYEQYF.

This clonotype occurred many times. V and J are TRBV28 and TRBJ1-1; tentative D call: TRBD1 (5 bases). Per germline, CDR1 MDHEN and CDR2 SYDVKM. The germline V and J ends were trimmed by 7 bases and 6 bases, with 24 bases remaining between them. CDR3 length: 16 amino acids. This chain's CDR3 is CASTSDLPGRLSEAFF. The CDR3 DNA reads as TGTGCCAGCACCTCGGACCTCCCAGGGCGATTGTCTGAAGCTTTCTTT.

There are many counts of this clonotype. J is TRBJ2-3 and V is TRBV29-1; 8 nucleotides line up with TRBD1. The CDR3 consists of 14 residues. With V trimmed by 4 bases and J by 6 bases, 9 bases remained unmatched. The germline V gene encodes CDR1 SQVTM and CDR2 ANQGSEA. The CDR3 bases are TGCAGCGTTGTAGTCCAGGGGGCAGTGGATACGCAGTATTTT. Residues: CSVVVQGAVDTQYF.

This clonotype was seen ten or more times. The chain is built from TRBV7-2 and TRBJ1-4, with a tentative D call TRBD1 (6 bases). The CDR3 has 14 residues. V was shortened by 1 base and J by 8 bases, with 11 bases between the two germline ends. Germline CDR1 and CDR2: SGHTA and FQGNSA. CDR3 region: CASSLVGGGEKLFF. The CDR3 DNA reads as TGTGCCAGCAGCTTAGTAGGGGGGGGCGAAAAACTGTTTTTT. The full variable domain, its missing parts supplied by reference TRBV7-2 and TRBJ1-4, is GAGVSQSPSNKVTEKGKDVELRCDPISGHTALYWYRQSLGQGLEFLIYFQGNSAPDKSGLPSDRFSAERTGGSVSTLTIQRTQQEDSAVYLCASSLVGGGEKLFFGSGTQLSVL.

In this sample, this clonotype turned up many times. The chain's CDR3 is CASSLGTGEWEQYF. DNA for the CDR3: TGTGCCAGCAGCTTAGGGACAGGGGAGTGGGAGCAGTACTTC. This chain connects TRBV11-2 to TRBJ2-7, with 9 bases that match TRBD1. The CDR3 consists of 14 residues. With 1 base clipped from V and 7 bases from J, the junction kept 5 bases outside the gene matches. Germline V gene sequence: CDR1 SGHAT, CDR2 FQNNGV.

In its sample, this clonotype was seen many times. The V and J genes are TRBV6-2 or TRBV6-3 and TRBJ2-7, with D perhaps matching TRBD1 or TRBD2 (5 bases each). V shed 0 bases and J shed 3 bases, with 18 bases lying between them. Germline V CDR1 and CDR2: MNHEY, SVGEGT. CDR3 size: 17 residues. The CDR3 loop reads CASSYSRSGTTLYEQYF. The CDR3 DNA reads TGTGCCAGCAGTTACTCGAGGAGTGGGACGACCCTCTACGAGCAGTACTTC.

At least ten counts were recorded for this clonotype. CDR3 protein: CASSSGTVPQETQYF. The CDR3 bases are TGTGCCAGCAGCTCGGGGACAGTGCCGCAAGAGACCCAGTACTTC. This sequence joins TRBV7-8 and TRBJ2-5; TRBD1 aligns across 7 bases. V dropped 4 bases and J dropped 2; count of bases not matched to a gene: 7. This CDR3 region has 15 residues. CDR1 is SGHVS and CDR2 is FQNEAQ in the germline V gene.

This clonotype was detected ten times or more. This chain uses TRBV2 with TRBJ2-7; D call uncertain. Germline V gene lookup returns CDR1 SNHLY and CDR2 FYNNEI. V was trimmed by 1 base and J by 3 bases, leaving 10 bases between them. The CDR3 runs to 14 residues. CDR3 sequence reads: CASSEVSDGYEQYF. The CDR3 DNA reads TGTGCCAGCAGTGAAGTTTCGGACGGCTACGAGCAGTACTTC.

In the case of this clonotype: At one boundary the junction diverges from the germline segment, which might be a read error. The chain links TRBV20-1 to TRBJ2-7; the match to TRBD2 covers 10 bases. The CDR3 is 14 residues long. Germline values: CDR1 DFQATT, CDR2 SNEGSKA (reference sequence). The CDR3 DNA follows: TGCAGTACTAGCCCTAGCGGGAGTAGGAACGAGCAGTACTTC. Translated: CSTSPSGSRNEQYF.

This chain uses TRBV20-1 with TRBJ2-1, with 9 bases fitting TRBD2. In germline, CDR1 is DFQATT, CDR2 SNEGSKA (reference sequence). This CDR3 is built from 14 residues. Unmatched junction bases numbered 2, after V lost 2 bases and J lost 3 bases. CDR3 protein: CSARLAGLYNEQFF. DNA for the CDR3: TGCAGTGCTAGACTAGCGGGACTCTACAATGAGCAGTTCTTC.

The genes are TRBV11-2 and TRBJ1-2, with D uncertain. Germline V gives CDR1 SGHAT, CDR2 FQNNGV. Trimming left V 0 bases short and J 5 bases short, with 10 bases between. This CDR3 has 14 residues. The CDR3 loop is CASSLEGSRYGYTF. The CDR3 DNA is TGTGCCAGCAGCTTAGAGGGTTCTAGGTATGGCTACACCTTC.

This rearrangement joins TRBV20-1 to TRBJ2-5, with a tentative D call TRBD1 (7 bases). The ends were cut back, 4 bases at V and 5 bases at J, with 11 bases in the middle. The CDR3 contains 12 residues. Germline assignment: CDR1 DFQATT and CDR2 SNEGSKA (reference sequence). The CDR3 DNA reads TGCAGTGCTACCAGGGGGGTGGAGACCCAGTACTTC. Its protein product is CSATRGVETQYF.

The table lists this clonotype with many counts. CDR3 sequence: CASSQGQGIEQYF. CDR3 DNA sequence: TGTGCCAGCAGCCAAGGGCAAGGTATCGAGCAGTACTTC. This chain connects TRBV3-1 to TRBJ2-7; D gene uncertain. V lost 1 base, J lost 6 bases, and 10 bases lay in between. This CDR3 region has 13 residues. Germline V lookup: CDR1 LGHDT, CDR2 YNNKEL (reference sequence).

This clonotype was picked up a small number of times. This rearrangement joins TRBV5-6 to TRBJ2-1; D tentatively reads TRBD1 or TRBD2 (5 bases each). Trimming removed 1 base from V and 4 bases from J, with 9 bases in between. Germline loops: CDR1 SGHDT, CDR2 YYEEEE. This CDR3 comprises 14 residues. The CDR3 bases are TGTGCCAGCAGCTTGTGGGACGCATACAATGAGCAGTTCTTC. Protein sequence: CASSLWDAYNEQFF.

This clonotype has more than one count but fewer than ten. This chain uses TRBV4-1 with TRBJ1-6; TRBD1 is a possible D gene (6 bases). Trimming stripped 4 bases from V and 6 bases from J, with 10 bases between. There are 14 residues in the CDR3. In germline, CDR1 is MGHRA, CDR2 YSYEKL. In DNA form, the CDR3 reads TGCGCCAGCAGCCCCGGACAGACTAATTCACCCCTCCACTTT. Residues: CASSPGQTNSPLHF.

This clonotype was seen at least ten times. The chain combines TRBV7-2 with TRBJ2-1; 9 bases fit TRBD2. Germline V lookup: CDR1 SGHTA, CDR2 FQGNSA. Unmatched junction bases numbered 10, after V lost 0 bases and J lost 7 bases. CDR3 length: 17 amino acids. The CDR3 region has the DNA TGTGCCAGCAGCTTAGCCTCGGCGGGAGGGCCTCAGAATGAGCAGTTCTTC. Translation: CASSLASAGGPQNEQFF.

Ten or more counts support this clonotype. This chain links TRBV20-1 with TRBJ2-3; the match to TRBD2 covers 11 bases. The CDR3 runs 16 residues. The V gene end was trimmed by 2 bases and the J gene end by 2 bases; junction bases not matched to a gene: 6. In germline, CDR1 is DFQATT, CDR2 SNEGSKA (reference sequence). This CDR3 reads CSARSVSGRATDTQYF. In DNA, the CDR3 is TGCAGTGCTAGATCCGTTAGCGGGAGGGCCACAGATACGCAGTATTTT.

The chain has TRBV20-1 and TRBJ2-7, with 10 bases identical to TRBD2. J was trimmed by 4 bases and V by 0 bases; bases with no gene match: 6. The CDR3 length is 15 residues. Germline CDR1 DFQATT, CDR2 SNEGSKA (reference sequence). The CDR3 spells CSAREGASGRYEQYF. The CDR3 bases are TGCAGTGCTAGAGAAGGGGCTAGCGGGAGATACGAGCAGTACTTC.

This clonotype came up many times. V is TRBV11-2 and J is TRBJ2-1; D is possibly TRBD2 (5 bases). This CDR3 has 15 residues. From germline, CDR1 is SGHAT and CDR2 FQNNGV. Trimming shortened V by 5 bases and J by 0 bases, and 11 bases separated the two germline ends. CDR3: CASSPGRGSYNEQFF. The CDR3 nucleotides read TGTGCCAGCAGCCCCGGTCGGGGCTCCTACAATGAGCAGTTCTTC.

The rearrangement joins TRBV28 to TRBJ2-2; a weak D match, TRBD2 (6 bases). Trimming stripped 0 bases from V and 5 bases from J, with 16 bases between. Germline V gives CDR1 MDHEN, CDR2 SYDVKM. This CDR3 contains 17 residues. The CDR3 region has the DNA TGTGCCAGCAGTTTATGGCGTGGAGGGTCTCTGACCGGGGAGCTGTTTTTT. Its translation: CASSLWRGGSLTGELFF.

This clonotype was picked up many times. Compared with germline, one end of the junction differs, possibly owing to a read error. This rearrangement joins TRBV5-1 to TRBJ2-7; D is undetermined. CDR3 length: 13 amino acids. Per germline, CDR1 SGHRS and CDR2 YFSETQ. The CDR3 region is CASSLGSSYEQYF. CDR3 nucleotide sequence: TGTGCCAGCAGTTTAGGCAGCTCCTACGAGCAGTACTTC.